Listed here are 32 T cell receptor beta chains from one sample, sequenced in a study of T cell repertoires in cytomegalovirus infection. TCRdb reprocessed the reads via MiXCR and lists one record per CDR3 protein. This table has about 360,000 distinct CDR3 sequences, roughly 34% appearing once. No antigen is known for these receptors. Sequenced here: cultured PBMCs, sampled from culture after CMV antigen stimulation. These receptor sequences come from a human donor in good health (CMV status not recorded). Some clones in this sample may be carry-over from other donors' samples.

This clonotype was counted at least ten times. This chain links TRBV7-2 with TRBJ2-7; D uncertain. Germline V gives CDR1 SGHTA, CDR2 FQGNSA. The V gene lost 0 bases and the J gene lost 3 bases, with 6 bases spanning the gap. The CDR3 has 13 residues. The CDR3 coding sequence is TGTGCCAGCAGCTTAGCGGGGAACTACGAGCAGTACTTC. Encoded protein: CASSLAGNYEQYF.

The rearrangement links TRBV4-1 to TRBJ1-6, with TRBD1 identical over 9 bases. Unmatched junction bases numbered 5, after V lost 2 bases and J lost 6 bases. This CDR3 is built from 16 residues. Germline V gene lookup returns CDR1 MGHRA and CDR2 YSYEKL. The CDR3 DNA sequence: TGCGCCAGCAGCCAAACCGGGACAGGGCGTAATTCACCCCTCCACTTT. Protein: CASSQTGTGRNSPLHF.

This clonotype has only a few counts. This sequence joins TRBV4-2 and TRBJ2-3; no definite D call. This CDR3 comprises 14 residues. V was cut by 0 bases and J by 2 bases, with 6 bases left in between. Germline V gives CDR1 LGHNA, CDR2 YNFKEQ. The CDR3 region is CASSQERYTDTQYF. The CDR3 region has the DNA TGTGCCAGCAGCCAAGAGCGCTACACAGATACGCAGTATTTT.

The chain employs TRBV28 and TRBJ2-7; D gene uncertain. CDR1 is MDHEN and CDR2 is SYDVKM in the germline V gene. There are 12 residues in the CDR3. The V end lost 8 bases, the J end lost 0 bases, and 8 bases lay between the germline ends. This CDR3 reads CASYTLSYEQYF. CDR3 nucleotide sequence: TGTGCCAGCTACACCCTCTCCTACGAGCAGTACTTC.

The chain joins TRBV28 to TRBJ2-1; 8 positions agree with TRBD1. CDR3 length equals 16 residues. The germline V gene encodes CDR1 MDHEN and CDR2 SYDVKM. V trimming: 6 bases; J trimming: 2 bases; junction bases outside the gene matches: 9. The DNA of the CDR3 is TGTGCCAGCAGGACCGCGGACAGGGTTCCCTACAATGAGCAGTTCTTC. Its translation: CASRTADRVPYNEQFF. Together with reference TRBV28 and TRBJ2-1, the CDR3 gives the full variable domain: DVKVTQSSRYLVKRTGEKVFLECVQDMDHENMFWYRQDPGLGLRLIYFSYDVKMKEKGDIPEGYSVSREKKERFSLILESASTNQTSMYLCASRTADRVPYNEQFFGPGTRLTVL.

This rearrangement joins TRBV6-5 to TRBJ2-1, with no clear D. The CDR3 covers 13 residues. Trimming pared 0 bases from V and 7 bases from J, leaving 7 bases between. Germline CDR1 and CDR2: MNHEY and SVGAGI. In DNA, the CDR3 is TGTGCCAGCAGTTACTCGCAGGAAAATGAGCAGTTCTTC. Amino acids: CASSYSQENEQFF.

J is TRBJ2-1 and V is TRBV7-2; 12 bases are a match to TRBD2. V dropped 5 bases and J dropped 4; count of bases not matched to a gene: 3. Germline V gene data show CDR1 as SGHTA and CDR2 as FQGNSA. This CDR3 is built from 15 residues. The CDR3 nucleotides are TGTGCCAGCAGCCGACTAGCGGGGGTTTACAATGAGCAGTTCTTC. Amino acids: CASSRLAGVYNEQFF.

This clonotype showed up just a few times. The chain links TRBV7-8 to TRBJ1-1; 10 bases are a match to TRBD1. V lost 5 bases and J lost 6; bases outside the gene matches: 6. The germline CDR1 and CDR2 sequences are SGHVS and FQNEAQ. This CDR3 region has 14 residues. In DNA, the CDR3 is TGTGCCAGCAGCGTGGGACAGGGGCTCGCTGAAGCTTTCTTT. Translating it yields CASSVGQGLAEAFF.

The table lists this clonotype with a few counts. The chain joins TRBV11-2 to TRBJ2-3; D remains unclear. The length of the CDR3 is 15 residues. V dropped 5 bases and J dropped 6 bases, with 18 bases sitting between them. Germline V gives CDR1 SGHAT, CDR2 FQNNGV. The CDR3 region has the DNA TGTGCCAGCAGCAATGGAATGTTGGGATACGATACGCAGTATTTT. Its translation: CASSNGMLGYDTQYF.

The chain uses TRBV6-8 and TRBJ2-7; TRBD2 might be the D (5 bases). The CDR3 runs 16 residues. V was pared by 4 bases and J by 2 bases, with 18 bases between. The V gene's germline CDR1 is MNHGY and CDR2 SAAAGT. CDR3 protein: CASSSQTAALTYEQYF. The CDR3 DNA sequence: TGTGCCAGCAGTTCGCAAACAGCGGCATTAACCTACGAGCAGTACTTC.

J is TRBJ2-1 and V is TRBV12-3 or TRBV12-4, with D uncertain. V shed 3 bases and J shed 5 bases, with 5 bases lying between them. The CDR3 consists of 12 residues. This chain's CDR3 is CASSFLDNEQFF. The CDR3 DNA is TGTGCCAGCAGTTTTTTGGACAATGAGCAGTTCTTC.

This rearrangement joins TRBV12-5 to TRBJ1-2, with a weak D call TRBD1 (5 bases). CDR3 length equals 18 residues. The ends were cut back, 0 bases at V and 2 bases at J, with 19 bases in the middle. From germline, CDR1 is LGHNT and CDR2 FRNRAP. CDR3: CASGLVRSGRWLNYGYTF. The CDR3 DNA is TGTGCTAGTGGTTTGGTAAGGTCAGGGAGGTGGTTGAACTATGGCTACACCTTC.

This clonotype appeared a few times. The chain carries TRBV5-1 and TRBJ1-1, with a weak D call TRBD1 (5 bases). Germline V gene data show CDR1 as SGHRS and CDR2 as YFSETQ. The CDR3 has 14 residues. Trimming removed 0 bases from V and 0 bases from J, with 6 bases in between. The chain's CDR3 is CASSLGQMNTEAFF. The CDR3 DNA sequence: TGCGCCAGCAGCTTGGGACAGATGAACACTGAAGCTTTCTTT.

The rearrangement uses TRBV11-2 and TRBJ1-1; D call uncertain. Germline V gene sequence: CDR1 SGHAT, CDR2 FQNNGV. Trimming cost V 5 bases and J 11 bases, with 18 bases left between them. The CDR3 is 13 amino acids. The CDR3 is CASSLVERYLAFF. The CDR3 DNA sequence: TGTGCCAGCAGCCTAGTTGAAAGGTATTTGGCTTTCTTT.

V usage is TRBV7-2 and J usage is TRBJ1-6; 7 nucleotides align to TRBD1. Germline CDR1 SGHTA, CDR2 FQGNSA. The CDR3 length is 15 residues. V lost 7 bases to trimming and J lost 5 bases; unmatched junction nucleotides: 8. The CDR3 reads CASIQDRSHNSPLHF. The CDR3 nucleotides are TGTGCCAGCATCCAGGACAGGAGTCATAATTCACCCCTCCACTTT.

This clonotype was counted only a few times. The chain combines TRBV20-1 with TRBJ2-1; 8 bases match TRBD2. The CDR3 length is 16 residues. The junction had 11 bases not matched to a gene; V was cut back by 0 bases and J by 7 bases. Germline CDR1 is DFQATT and CDR2 is SNEGSKA (reference sequence). The CDR3 DNA follows: TGCAGTGCTAGAGATCAGGAGCGGGAGAGAATGAATGAGCAGTTCTTC. This codes for CSARDQERERMNEQFF.

Ten or more counts support this clonotype. The CDR3 protein is CASSLKPGRSNQPQHF. The CDR3 DNA reads as TGTGCCAGCAGCTTAAAACCGGGCCGATCAAATCAGCCCCAGCATTTT. This chain uses TRBV7-2 with TRBJ1-5; D uncertain. The CDR3 spans 16 residues. V was shortened by 2 bases and J by 4 bases, with 15 bases between the two germline ends. Germline CDR1 SGHTA, CDR2 FQGNSA.

The V call is TRBV7-8, the J call TRBJ2-1, with D perhaps matching TRBD2 (6 bases). CDR1 SGHVS and CDR2 FQNEAQ come from the germline V gene. CDR3 size: 17 residues. The V end was cut by 2 bases, the J end by 6 bases, with 20 bases between. For the CDR3, the DNA is TGTGCCAGCAGCTTACTTCCAGGAGGGCTACTTCTCAATGAGCAGTTCTTC. Translating gives CASSLLPGGLLLNEQFF.

The CDR3 is CATKGLAGPLHF. For the CDR3, the DNA is TGTGCCACCAAGGGGTTAGCCGGACCCCTCCACTTT. The V call is TRBV27, the J call TRBJ1-6; a weak D match, TRBD1 (5 bases). Germline loops: CDR1 MNHEY, CDR2 SMNVEV (reference sequence). This CDR3 spans 12 amino acids. Trimming shortened V by 10 bases and J by 12 bases, and 16 bases separated the two germline ends.

The gene calls are TRBV27 and TRBJ1-3, with TRBD1 identical over 7 bases. The CDR3 is 16 amino acids. The junction had 13 bases not matched to a gene; V was cut back by 4 bases and J by 7 bases. From germline, CDR1 is MNHEY and CDR2 SMNVEV (reference sequence). CDR3 in amino acids: CASSSLGGQHPNTIYF. The CDR3 DNA sequence: TGTGCCAGCAGTTCTTTGGGGGGACAGCACCCGAACACCATATATTTT.

V gene TRBV18 combines with J gene TRBJ1-2; no firm D call. The CDR3 has 12 residues. Germline-derived CDR1 and CDR2 are KGHSH and LQKENI. V lost 5 bases to trimming and J lost 5 bases, with 9 bases between them. CDR3 in amino acids: CASSATPYGYTF. CDR3 nucleotides: TGTGCCAGCTCAGCCACCCCTTATGGCTACACCTTC.

The chain is built from TRBV12-3 or TRBV12-4 and TRBJ2-7; D is perhaps TRBD2 (6 bases). V lost 5 bases, J lost 0 bases, and 14 bases lay in between. This CDR3 is 15 amino acids long. The CDR3 loop is CASSPRAGSSYEQYF. The CDR3 DNA reads TGTGCCAGCAGTCCACGGGCGGGAAGCTCCTACGAGCAGTACTTC.

The chain employs TRBV19 and TRBJ2-2; 9 bases fit TRBD2. The CDR3 length is 15 residues. CDR1 is LNHDA and CDR2 is SQIVND in the germline V gene (reference sequence). V was clipped by 5 bases and J by 5 bases; unmatched bases: 6. The CDR3 DNA reads as TGTGCCAGTAGTGTTAGCGGGAGAGGAACCGGGGAGCTGTTTTTT. Its protein is CASSVSGRGTGELFF.

In its sample, this clonotype was seen a few times. V gene TRBV7-2 combines with J gene TRBJ2-7; D gene uncertain. The CDR3 is made up of 16 amino acids. V lost 6 bases and J lost 3, with 21 bases in between. Germline CDR1 reads SGHTA; CDR2 reads FQGNSA. The CDR3 loop is CASSFSPALLIYEQYF. As DNA, the CDR3 is TGTGCCAGCAGTTTTAGCCCAGCGTTGCTGATCTACGAGCAGTACTTC. The complete variable domain, with remaining parts taken from reference TRBV7-2 and TRBJ2-7, reads GAGVSQSPSNKVTEKGKDVELRCDPISGHTALYWYRQSLGQGLEFLIYFQGNSAPDKSGLPSDRFSAERTGGSVSTLTIQRTQQEDSAVYLCASSFSPALLIYEQYFGPGTRLTVT.

CDR3: CASSYFSGAPENTIYF. CDR3 DNA sequence: TGTGCCAGCAGTTACTTCTCCGGGGCTCCGGAAAACACCATATATTTT. The chain joins TRBV6-2 or TRBV6-3 to TRBJ1-3, with a weak D call TRBD1 (5 bases). Deletions cut 1 base from V and 6 bases from J, with 16 bases between. Germline assignment: CDR1 MNHEY and CDR2 SVGEGT. The CDR3 is made up of 16 amino acids.

This clonotype was seen only a few times. The chain joins TRBV7-6 to TRBJ2-7, with D perhaps matching TRBD1 or TRBD2 (5 bases each). Germline V gene data show CDR1 as SGHVS and CDR2 as FNYEAQ. With 5 bases removed from V and 5 bases from J, the gap between germline ends came to 16 bases. This CDR3 has 14 amino acids. CDR3 loop: CASSAPGPKHEQYF. The CDR3 region has the DNA TGTGCCAGCAGCGCGCCGGGACCCAAACACGAGCAGTACTTC. Together with reference TRBV7-6 and TRBJ2-7, the CDR3 gives the full variable domain: GAGVSQSPRYKVTKRGQDVALRCDPISGHVSLYWYRQALGQGPEFLTYFNYEAQQDKSGLPNDRFSAERPEGSISTLTIQRTEQRDSAMYRCASSAPGPKHEQYFGPGTRLTVT.

This clonotype has a handful of counts. The chain links TRBV20-1 to TRBJ1-2; D is unclear. The V gene lost 5 bases and the J gene lost 10 bases, with 5 bases spanning the gap. Germline V gene lookup returns CDR1 DFQATT and CDR2 SNEGSKA (reference sequence). The CDR3 runs 8 residues. The CDR3 loop is CSAADYTF. The DNA for the CDR3 is TGCAGTGCTGCCGACTACACCTTC.

The chain employs TRBV5-1 and TRBJ1-3; D gene unclear. V was clipped by 7 bases and J by 4 bases, with 21 bases between them. CDR1 and CDR2 (germline): SGHRS, YFSETQ. This CDR3 spans 16 amino acids. As DNA, the CDR3 is TGCGCCAGCCGGGCCCCGGGAAACAGATACGGAAACACCATATATTTT. Residues: CASRAPGNRYGNTIYF. The full variable domain, completed using reference TRBV5-1 and TRBJ1-3, is KAGVTQTPRYLIKTRGQQVTLSCSPISGHRSVSWYQQTPGQGLQFLFEYFSETQRNKGNFPGRFSGRQFSNSRSEMNVSTLELGDSALYLCASRAPGNRYGNTIYFGEGSWLTVV.

This chain connects TRBV12-3 or TRBV12-4 to TRBJ1-2; D remains ambiguous. The CDR3 contains 14 residues. V lost 6 bases and J lost 3, with 14 bases in between. The CDR3 sequence is CASRASGNHYGYTF. CDR3 DNA: TGTGCCAGCAGGGCCTCAGGAAACCACTATGGCTACACCTTC.

In this sample, this clonotype turned up a few times. The chain uses TRBV7-8 and TRBJ2-5; D is possibly TRBD1 (5 bases). The ends were cut back, 0 bases at V and 7 bases at J, with 12 bases in the middle. The germline CDR1 and CDR2 sequences are SGHVS and FQNEAQ. The CDR3 sequence is 14 residues long. The CDR3 DNA sequence: TGTGCCAGCAGCTTAGCAGGGGAATGGGGGACCCAGTACTTC. It codes for CASSLAGEWGTQYF.

This CDR3 reads CASTFLDRGSEKLFF. The CDR3, as DNA: TGTGCCAGCACCTTCCTCGATCGGGGCAGTGAAAAACTGTTTTTT. V gene TRBV28 combines with J gene TRBJ1-4, with D possibly matching TRBD1 (5 bases). V shed 7 bases and J shed 7 bases, with 19 bases lying between them. This CDR3 is built from 15 residues. Germline CDR1 reads MDHEN; CDR2 reads SYDVKM.

The chain employs TRBV7-2 and TRBJ2-3; unclear D gene. The CDR3 sequence is 13 residues long. CDR1 and CDR2 (germline): SGHTA, FQGNSA. Trimming pared 3 bases from V and 2 bases from J, leaving 6 bases between. In DNA form, the CDR3 reads TGTGCCAGCAGCTTCTCCTTCACAGATACGCAGTATTTT. Protein: CASSFSFTDTQYF.